This T cell receptor beta chain stems from a study of T-cell reconstitution after alpha-beta-depleted transplantation in children. Looked up from germline, CDR1 is LGHDT and CDR2 is YNNKEL (reference sequence). The CDR3 loop spans 14 amino acids. Trimming left V 4 bases short and J 5 bases short, with 14 bases between. Construction of the TCRbeta library involved unique molecular identifiers. One entry per CDR3 protein results from TCRdb running MiXCR on the PCR reads. The table records roughly 110,000 distinct CDR3 sequences, over 9% of them present only once. Material: PBMCs, obtained before TCRalphabeta/CD19-depleted stem cell transplant. The rearrangement uses TRBV3-1 and TRBJ1-2; D might be TRBD1 (6 bases). This sequence was found in a boy aged 2 to 10 with acute lymphoblastic leukemia, due to receive a stem cell transplant. The CDR3 reads CASSPPVRGYGYTF. The DNA for the CDR3 is TGTGCCAGCAGCCCCCCCGTAAGGGGGTATGGCTACACCTTC.